The rows below give T cell receptor beta chains drawn from one sample of a study of T-cell reconstitution after alpha-beta-depleted transplantation in children. Using its own MiXCR run on the PCR reads, TCRdb lists one record per CDR3 protein. The sample lists fewer than 550,000 distinct CDR3 sequences; 10% to 12% were seen once. Sequencing used PBMCs, mostly from graft donor cells, obtained 180 days after TCRalphabeta/CD19-depleted stem cell transplant. These receptors all come from a female patient aged 2-15 years who had a stem cell transplant for aplastic anemia, so the T cells may come from the graft donor. CDR3s include the opening cysteine and the closing phenylalanine or tryptophan. The D gene is left open where the match is weak. Clone size is not always given. Where it is, it says once, few, many or a class for expanded clones.

CDR3aa	CDR3nt	v_gene	j_gene	len	abundance	d_gene
CATQSLSRDGKAFF	TGTGCCACCCAATCCCTTTCCCGTGACGGAAAAGCTTTCTTT	TRBV19	TRBJ1-1	14	NA	NA
CASSWQGANEQFF	TGTGCCAGCAGCTGGCAGGGAGCCAATGAGCAGTTCTTC	TRBV7-2	TRBJ2-1	13	many	NA
CASSFGEGEQYF	TGCGCCAGCAGCTTCGGGGAGGGCGAGCAGTACTTC	TRBV5-1	TRBJ2-7	12	NA	TRBD2
CASRLGQINTGELFF	TGTGCCAGTAGACTGGGACAGATCAACACCGGGGAGCTGTTTTTT	TRBV19	TRBJ2-2	15	many	TRBD1
CASISGLDYNEQFF	TGCGCCAGCATCTCGGGACTCGACTACAATGAGCAGTTCTTC	TRBV5-1	TRBJ2-1	14	few	NA
CSARGLAGVIYNEQFF	TGCAGTGCTAGAGGGCTAGCGGGAGTCATCTACAATGAGCAGTTCTTC	TRBV20-1	TRBJ2-1	16	few	TRBD2
CASSLEAGVLDTGELFF	TGTGCCAGCAGCTTAGAGGCGGGAGTACTTGACACCGGGGAGCTGTTTTTT	TRBV11-3	TRBJ2-2	17	few	TRBD2
CSAPDRSSGNTIYF	TGCAGTGCGCCGGACAGGAGCTCTGGAAACACCATATATTTT	TRBV20-1	TRBJ1-3	14	few	TRBD1
CASSRRLVRTDTQYF	TGTGCCAGCAGCCGAAGACTAGTCCGAACAGATACGCAGTATTTT	TRBV6-2/TRBV6-3	TRBJ2-3	15	few	NA
CASSVSGRAYNEQFF	TGTGCCAGCAGCGTTAGCGGGAGGGCCTACAATGAGCAGTTCTTC	TRBV5-8	TRBJ2-1	15	many	TRBD2
CSVGQGSFTDTQYF	TGCAGCGTTGGGCAGGGGTCATTCACAGATACGCAGTATTTT	TRBV29-1	TRBJ2-3	14	few	NA
CSGGDSWADTQYF	TGCAGCGGGGGGGACAGCTGGGCAGATACGCAGTATTTT	TRBV29-1	TRBJ2-3	13	few	NA
CASSVGGGRETQYF	TGTGCCAGCAGCGTAGGAGGGGGTAGGGAGACCCAGTACTTC	TRBV9	TRBJ2-5	14	NA	NA
CASSTGETYYGYEQYF	TGTGCCAGCAGTACAGGGGAGACTTACTATGGGTACGAGCAGTACTTC	TRBV6-1	TRBJ2-7	16	many	TRBD1
CATSDMAGGDYNEQFF	TGTGCCACCAGTGATATGGCGGGAGGGGACTACAATGAGCAGTTCTTC	TRBV24-1	TRBJ2-1	16	NA	TRBD2
CATRTGQDYGYTF	TGTGCCACCAGGACGGGGCAGGACTATGGCTACACCTTC	TRBV15	TRBJ1-2	13	few	NA
CASSETQGTEAFF	TGCGCCAGCAGTGAGACACAAGGGACTGAAGCTTTCTTT	TRBV10-1	TRBJ1-1	13	NA	NA
CSVGFSASGANTDTQYF	TGCAGCGTTGGATTCTCGGCTAGCGGAGCCAACACAGATACGCAGTATTTT	TRBV29-1	TRBJ2-3	17	few	TRBD2
CASNSDLDTGELFF	TGTGCCAGCAACTCCGACCTGGACACCGGGGAGCTGTTTTTT	TRBV7-2	TRBJ2-2	14	NA	NA
CASSPTNTEAFF	TGTGCCAGCTCACCGACGAACACTGAAGCTTTCTTT	TRBV18	TRBJ1-1	12	few	NA
CSVEGQQGMATGELFF	TGCAGCGTTGAAGGTCAGCAGGGGATGGCCACCGGGGAGCTGTTTTTT	TRBV29-1	TRBJ2-2	16	few	NA
CASRSGTGAEKLFF	TGTGCCAGCAGATCCGGGACAGGGGCCGAAAAACTGTTTTTT	TRBV7-2	TRBJ1-4	14	few	TRBD1
CSVEISLKNEQYF	TGCAGCGTTGAGATCTCCCTAAAGAACGAGCAGTACTTC	TRBV29-1	TRBJ2-7	13	many	NA
CASSLNQGGPYNEQFF	TGTGCCAGCAGCCTTAACCAGGGGGGTCCGTACAATGAGCAGTTCTTC	TRBV6-1	TRBJ2-1	16	few	NA
CASSVSRKLYNEQFF	TGTGCCAGCAGTGTGTCGCGGAAGCTCTACAATGAGCAGTTCTTC	TRBV28	TRBJ2-1	15	NA	NA
CATSDPRPGYGYTF	TGTGCCACCAGTGACCCCAGGCCGGGCTATGGCTACACCTTC	TRBV24-1	TRBJ1-2	14	NA	NA
CASSSTRNGYTF	TGTGCCAGCAGCTCCACTAGGAATGGCTACACCTTC	TRBV7-2	TRBJ1-2	12	few	NA
CASSQGVATYEQYF	TGCGCCAGCAGCCAAGGGGTAGCGACCTACGAGCAGTACTTC	TRBV4-3	TRBJ2-7	14	many	NA
CASSFMQPQHF	TGTGCCAGCAGCTTTATGCAGCCCCAGCATTTT	TRBV5-7	TRBJ1-5	11	many	NA
CASSLGPGRPGANVLTF	TGTGCCAGCAGTTTGGGGCCGGGCCGTCCTGGGGCCAACGTCCTGACTTTC	TRBV28	TRBJ2-6	17	many	NA
CSVGAGTSGGSSYNERFF	NA	TRBV29-1	TRBJ2-1	18	NA	NA
CASSIPRPGLGNTGELFF	TGTGCCAGCAGTATTCCCCGTCCGGGACTAGGGAACACCGGGGAGCTGTTTTTT	TRBV12-3/TRBV12-4	TRBJ2-2	18	few	TRBD2
CASSWDSGFYNEQFF	TGTGCCAGCAGTTGGGACAGCGGGTTCTACAATGAGCAGTTCTTC	TRBV28	TRBJ2-1	15	NA	NA
CSAPRQGQPQHF	TGCAGTGCCCCGAGACAGGGACAGCCCCAGCATTTT	TRBV20-1	TRBJ1-5	12	few	TRBD1
CASSSRAGNQPQHF	TGTGCCAGCAGCTCCAGGGCTGGCAATCAGCCCCAGCATTTT	TRBV27	TRBJ1-5	14	few	NA
CASSPTGTGTGELFF	TGTGCCAGCAGCCCGACGGGGACTGGCACCGGGGAGCTGTTTTTT	TRBV25-1	TRBJ2-2	15	NA	NA
CASSLGPGYGEAFF	TGTGCCAGCAGCCTTGGACCTGGGTACGGTGAAGCTTTCTTT	TRBV5-4	TRBJ1-1	14	NA	NA
CASSHRGLSEQFF	TGTGCCAGCAGCCACAGAGGACTAAGTGAGCAGTTCTTC	TRBV4-2	TRBJ2-1	13	few	NA
CAWSTNYGTPYEQYF	TGTGCCTGGAGTACTAACTACGGGACACCTTACGAGCAGTACTTC	TRBV30	TRBJ2-7	15	NA	NA
CASSLSAVSEQFF	TGTGCCAGCAGTTTAAGCGCGGTTAGTGAGCAGTTCTTC	TRBV12-3/TRBV12-4	TRBJ2-1	13	NA	NA
CASSFPESSYNEQFF	TGTGCCAGCAGTTTCCCAGAGAGCTCCTACAATGAGCAGTTCTTC	TRBV28	TRBJ2-1	15	NA	NA
CAASGGSYEQYF	TGTGCAGCGTCGGGCGGCTCCTACGAGCAGTACTTC	TRBV18	TRBJ2-7	12	NA	NA
CASSLATSGRARDEQFF	TGCGCCAGCAGCTTGGCCACTAGCGGGAGAGCACGCGATGAGCAGTTCTTC	TRBV5-1	TRBJ2-1	17	NA	TRBD2
CASSLGGAGWQETQYF	TGTGCCAGCAGTTTAGGGGGGGCAGGGTGGCAAGAGACCCAGTACTTC	TRBV28	TRBJ2-5	16	NA	NA
CATSEGADMNTEAFF	TGTGCCACCAGCGAGGGGGCGGACATGAACACTGAAGCTTTCTTT	TRBV15	TRBJ1-1	15	few	TRBD1
CSATGTYNEQFF	TGCAGTGCCACCGGGACATACAATGAGCAGTTCTTC	TRBV20-1	TRBJ2-1	12	NA	NA